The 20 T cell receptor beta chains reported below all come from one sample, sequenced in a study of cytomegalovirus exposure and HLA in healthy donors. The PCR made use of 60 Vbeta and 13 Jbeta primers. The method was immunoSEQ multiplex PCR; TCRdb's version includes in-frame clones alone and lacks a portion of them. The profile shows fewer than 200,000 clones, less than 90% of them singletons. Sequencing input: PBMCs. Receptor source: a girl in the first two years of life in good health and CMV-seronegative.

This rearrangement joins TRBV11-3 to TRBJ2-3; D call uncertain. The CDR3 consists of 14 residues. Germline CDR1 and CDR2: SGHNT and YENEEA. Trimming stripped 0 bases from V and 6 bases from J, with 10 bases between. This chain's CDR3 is CASSLDQVTDTQYF. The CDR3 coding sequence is TGTGCCAGCAGCTTAGATCAGGTTACCGATACGCAGTATTTT.

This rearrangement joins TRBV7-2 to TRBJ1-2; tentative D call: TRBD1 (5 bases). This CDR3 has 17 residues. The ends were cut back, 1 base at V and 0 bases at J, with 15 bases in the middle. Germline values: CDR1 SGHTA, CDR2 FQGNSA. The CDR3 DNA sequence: TGTGCCAGCAGCTTAGTGACTGGCGGGACTTCTAACTATGGCTACACCTTC. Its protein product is CASSLVTGGTSNYGYTF.

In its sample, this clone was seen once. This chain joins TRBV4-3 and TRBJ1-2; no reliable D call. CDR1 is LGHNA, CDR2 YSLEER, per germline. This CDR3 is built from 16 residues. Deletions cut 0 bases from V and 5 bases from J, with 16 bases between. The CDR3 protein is CASSQEGSARGYGYTF. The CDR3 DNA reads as TGCGCCAGCAGCCAAGAGGGAAGCGCCCGAGGGTATGGCTACACCTTC.

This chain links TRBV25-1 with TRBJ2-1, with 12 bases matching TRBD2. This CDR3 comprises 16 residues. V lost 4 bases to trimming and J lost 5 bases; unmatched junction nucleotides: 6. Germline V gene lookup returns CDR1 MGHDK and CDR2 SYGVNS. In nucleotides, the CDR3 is TGTGCCAGCAGTGTCCGACTAGCGGGGGTAAACAATGAGCAGTTCTTC. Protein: CASSVRLAGVNNEQFF.

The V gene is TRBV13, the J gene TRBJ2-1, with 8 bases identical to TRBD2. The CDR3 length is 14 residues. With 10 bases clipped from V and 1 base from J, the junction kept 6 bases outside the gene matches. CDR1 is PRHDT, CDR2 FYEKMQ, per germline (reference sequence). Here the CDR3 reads CATIRGGSYNEQFF. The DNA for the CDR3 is TGTGCCACTATCCGGGGGGGGTCCTACAATGAGCAGTTCTTC.

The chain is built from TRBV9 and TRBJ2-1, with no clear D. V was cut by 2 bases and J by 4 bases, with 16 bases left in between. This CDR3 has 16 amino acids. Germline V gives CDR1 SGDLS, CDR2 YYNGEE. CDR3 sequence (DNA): TGTGCCAGCAGCGTCGCAGGAATCCAACAATACAATGAGCAGTTCTTC. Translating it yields CASSVAGIQQYNEQFF.

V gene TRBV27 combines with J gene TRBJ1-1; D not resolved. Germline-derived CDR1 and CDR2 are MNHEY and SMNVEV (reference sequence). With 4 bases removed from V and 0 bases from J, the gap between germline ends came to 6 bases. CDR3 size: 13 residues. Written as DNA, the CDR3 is TGTGCCAGCAGTTCAGTGCTGAACACTGAAGCTTTCTTT. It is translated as CASSSVLNTEAFF.

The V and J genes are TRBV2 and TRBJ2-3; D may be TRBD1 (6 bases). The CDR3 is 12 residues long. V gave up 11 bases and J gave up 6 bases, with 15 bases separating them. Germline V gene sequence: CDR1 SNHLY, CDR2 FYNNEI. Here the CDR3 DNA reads TGTGCCTGCCGGGCTAGGGGGGATACGCAGTATTTT. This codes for CACRARGDTQYF.

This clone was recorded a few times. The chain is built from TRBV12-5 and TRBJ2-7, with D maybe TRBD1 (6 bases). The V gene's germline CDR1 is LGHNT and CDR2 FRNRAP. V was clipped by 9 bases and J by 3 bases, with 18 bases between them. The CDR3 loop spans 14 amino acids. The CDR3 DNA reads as TGTGCTAGCGGGGCACAGGGATTGGGCTACGAGCAGTACTTC. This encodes CASGAQGLGYEQYF.

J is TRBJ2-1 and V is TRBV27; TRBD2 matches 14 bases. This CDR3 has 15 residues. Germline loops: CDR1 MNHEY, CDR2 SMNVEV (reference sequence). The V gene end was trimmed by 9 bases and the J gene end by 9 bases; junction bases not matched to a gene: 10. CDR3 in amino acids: CASSMTSGGAGEQFF. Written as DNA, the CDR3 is TGTGCCAGTTCAATGACTAGCGGGGGGGCTGGTGAGCAGTTCTTC.

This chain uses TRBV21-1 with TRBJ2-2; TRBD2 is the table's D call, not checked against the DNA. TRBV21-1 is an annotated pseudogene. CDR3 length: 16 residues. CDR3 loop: CASSKELAANTGELFF. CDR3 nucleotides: TGTGCCAGCAGCAAAGAACTAGCGGCGAACACCGGGGAGCTGTTTTTT.

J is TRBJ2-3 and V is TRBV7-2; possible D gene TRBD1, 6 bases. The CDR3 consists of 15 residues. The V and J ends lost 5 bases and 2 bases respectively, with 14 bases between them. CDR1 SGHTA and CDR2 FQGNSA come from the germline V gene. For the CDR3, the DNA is TGTGCCAGCAGCGAACAGGGTTCCTACACAGATACGCAGTATTTT. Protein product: CASSEQGSYTDTQYF.

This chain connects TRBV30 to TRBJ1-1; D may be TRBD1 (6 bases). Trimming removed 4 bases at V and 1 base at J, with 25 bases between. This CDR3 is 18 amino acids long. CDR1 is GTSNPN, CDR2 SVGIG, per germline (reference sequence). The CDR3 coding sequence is TGTGCCTGGAATTCCCAGGTCCGGACAGCGATAGGGAACACTGAAGCTTTCTTT. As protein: CAWNSQVRTAIGNTEAFF. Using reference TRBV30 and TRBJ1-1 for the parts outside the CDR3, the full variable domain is SQTIHQWPATLVQPVGSPLSLECTVEGTSNPNLYWYRQAAGRGLQLLFYSVGIGQISSEVPQNLSASRPQDRQFILSSKKLLLSDSGFYLCAWNSQVRTAIGNTEAFFGQGTRLTVV.

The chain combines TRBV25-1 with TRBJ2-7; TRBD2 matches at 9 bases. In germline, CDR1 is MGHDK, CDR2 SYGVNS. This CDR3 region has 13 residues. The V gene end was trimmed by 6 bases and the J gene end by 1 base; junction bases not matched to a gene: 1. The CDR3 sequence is CASRLAGSYEQYF. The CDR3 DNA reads TGTGCCAGCAGACTAGCGGGTTCCTACGAGCAGTACTTC.

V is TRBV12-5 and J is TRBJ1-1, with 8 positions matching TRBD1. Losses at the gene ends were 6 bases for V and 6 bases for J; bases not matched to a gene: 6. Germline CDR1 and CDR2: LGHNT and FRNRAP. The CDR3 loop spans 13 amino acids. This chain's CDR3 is CASGTAGGSEAFF. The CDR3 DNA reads TGTGCTAGTGGCACAGCAGGGGGCTCTGAAGCTTTCTTT.

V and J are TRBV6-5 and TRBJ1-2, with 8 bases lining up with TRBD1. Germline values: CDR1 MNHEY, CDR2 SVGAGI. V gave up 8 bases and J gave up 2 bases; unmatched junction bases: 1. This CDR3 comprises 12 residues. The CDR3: CASWTGNYGYTF. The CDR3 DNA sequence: TGTGCCAGCTGGACAGGGAACTATGGCTACACCTTC.

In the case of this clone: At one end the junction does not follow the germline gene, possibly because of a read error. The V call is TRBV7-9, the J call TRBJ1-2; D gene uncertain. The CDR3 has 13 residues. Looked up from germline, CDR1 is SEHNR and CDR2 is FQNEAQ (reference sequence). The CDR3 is CSSSLVRVYGYTF. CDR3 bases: TGTTCCAGCAGCTTAGTGCGGGTCTACGGCTACACCTTC. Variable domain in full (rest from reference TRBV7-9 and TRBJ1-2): DTGVSQNPRHKITKRGQNVTFRCDPISEHNRLYWYRQTLGQGPEFLTYFQNEAQLEKSRLLSDRFSAERPKGSFSTLEIQRTEQGDSAMYLCSSSLVRVYGYTFGSGTRLTVV.

This CDR3 reads CASRIDTRNYEQYF. The DNA for the CDR3 is TGTGCCAGCAGAATCGACACTAGGAACTACGAGCAGTACTTC. V usage is TRBV7-3 and J usage is TRBJ2-7, with a weak D call TRBD2 (5 bases). The CDR3 spans 14 residues. Germline CDR1 reads SGHTA; CDR2 reads FQGTGA. The V end was cut by 6 bases, the J end by 3 bases, with 15 bases between.

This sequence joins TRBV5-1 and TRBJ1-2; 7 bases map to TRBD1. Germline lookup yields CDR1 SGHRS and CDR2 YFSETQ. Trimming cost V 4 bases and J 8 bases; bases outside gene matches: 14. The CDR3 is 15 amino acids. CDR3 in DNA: TGCGCCAGCAGCCTCGGACAGGCCCAGTTCGGGGGCTACACCTTC. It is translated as CASSLGQAQFGGYTF.

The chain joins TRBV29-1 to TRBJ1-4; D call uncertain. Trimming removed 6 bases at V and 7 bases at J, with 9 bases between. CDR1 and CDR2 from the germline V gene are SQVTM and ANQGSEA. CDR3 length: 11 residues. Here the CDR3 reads CSVELSEKLFF. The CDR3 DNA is TGCAGCGTAGAACTCAGTGAAAAACTGTTTTTT.